A single sample gave rise to the 21 T cell receptor beta chains below, sequenced in a study of blood T cell repertoires in COVID-19. Produced via immunoSEQ multiplex PCR; TCRdb's table is partial and in-frame only. The table shows 300,000 to 400,000 clones, with 75% to 90% occurring only once. Source material: peripheral blood. The source of these receptors is a woman in her 30s with COVID-19, enrolled during active disease.

This chain uses TRBV5-1 with TRBJ2-7, with D unclear. CDR3 length: 13 residues. V gave up 5 bases and J gave up 6 bases, with 15 bases separating them. Germline values: CDR1 SGHRS, CDR2 YFSETQ. CDR3 in amino acids: CASSFIVSAEQYF. Here the CDR3 DNA reads TGCGCCAGCAGTTTTATCGTCAGTGCCGAGCAGTACTTC.

The V call is TRBV2, the J call TRBJ2-5; 8 nucleotides agree with TRBD1. V lost 1 base and J lost 4; bases outside the gene matches: 23. The CDR3 runs 21 residues. The germline gives CDR1 SNHLY, CDR2 FYNNEI. CDR3 DNA: TGTGCCAGCAGTGAAGTAGGGGGCGGCCGTCAGACGGACAGGGTTGCAGAGACCCAGTACTTC. Protein product: CASSEVGGGRQTDRVAETQYF.

This chain connects TRBV5-6 to TRBJ2-1, with D perhaps TRBD2 (6 bases). Trimming took 4 bases from V and 9 from J, leaving 8 bases between them. Germline V lookup: CDR1 SGHDT, CDR2 YYEEEE. The CDR3 totals 11 residues. The CDR3 DNA follows: TGTGCCAGCAGCACCGGGGGTGAGCAGTTCTTC. Amino acid sequence: CASSTGGEQFF.

The chain is built from TRBV29-1 and TRBJ2-1; TRBD1 aligns across 8 bases. Germline V lookup: CDR1 SQVTM, CDR2 ANQGSEA. V lost 7 bases, J lost 9 bases, and 5 bases stayed unmatched. This CDR3 comprises 11 residues. The CDR3, as DNA: TGCAGCGCCTGGACAGGGACTGAGCAGTTCTTC. Translating gives CSAWTGTEQFF.

The chain links TRBV7-8 to TRBJ1-6, with TRBD1 identical over 8 bases. Germline CDR1 reads SGHVS; CDR2 reads FQNEAQ. After removal of 5 bases from V and 2 bases from J, the junction contained 5 bases not matched to a gene. The CDR3 runs 16 residues. CDR3 coding DNA: TGTGCCAGCAGCGCACAGGGGGGAGCCTATAATTCACCCCTCCACTTT. Its protein is CASSAQGGAYNSPLHF. The whole variable domain, filled in from reference TRBV7-8 and TRBJ1-6, reads GAGVSQSPRYKVAKRGQDVALRCDPISGHVSLFWYQQALGQGPEFLTYFQNEAQLDKSGLPSDRFFAERPEGSVSTLKIQRTQQEDSAVYLCASSAQGGAYNSPLHFGNGTRLTVT.

This clone was recorded only once. The chain recombines TRBV29-1 with TRBJ2-3; TRBD2 matches at 7 bases. The germline CDR1 and CDR2 sequences are SQVTM and ANQGSEA. The J segment lost 4 bases and the V segment lost 5 bases, leaving 15 bases of the junction unmatched. The CDR3 runs to 16 residues. The CDR3 bases are TGCAGCGTTCTCCCGATCGCGGGAGTGGTTCCAGATACGCAGTATTTT. Protein product: CSVLPIAGVVPDTQYF.

The chain couples TRBV14 to TRBJ1-1; TRBD1 matches 7 bases. There are 16 residues in the CDR3. CDR1 is SGHDN and CDR2 is FVKESK in the germline V gene. The V gene end was trimmed by 0 bases and the J gene end by 1 base; junction bases not matched to a gene: 5. CDR3 protein: CASSQDRTGANTEAFF. In DNA form, the CDR3 reads TGTGCCAGCAGCCAAGATCGTACAGGGGCGAACACTGAAGCTTTCTTT.

The genes are TRBV18 and TRBJ2-1, with D possibly being TRBD1 (6 bases). The CDR3 extends over 12 amino acids. CDR1 and CDR2 (germline): KGHSH, LQKENI. Trimming shortened V by 5 bases and J by 6 bases, and 8 bases separated the two germline ends. The CDR3 here is CASSNRVNEQFF. The CDR3 bases are TGTGCCAGCTCAAACAGGGTCAATGAGCAGTTCTTC.

The chain uses TRBV2 and TRBJ1-1; 7 bases are a match to TRBD1. Trimming cost V 6 bases and J 14 bases; bases outside gene matches: 12. Germline-derived CDR1 and CDR2 are SNHLY and FYNNEI. This CDR3 region has 12 residues. CDR3 nucleotides: TGTGCCAGCAGCCTCGAGGGACAGCAGGCGTTCTTT. Translation gives CASSLEGQQAFF.

The chain links TRBV6-1 to TRBJ1-1; 7 bases match TRBD1. The junction had 11 bases not matched to a gene; V was cut back by 1 base and J by 6 bases. Germline lookup yields CDR1 MNHNS and CDR2 SASEGT. This CDR3 spans 16 amino acids. The CDR3 sequence: CASSEGQGSLFAEAFF. DNA of the CDR3: TGTGCCAGCAGTGAAGGACAGGGATCGTTGTTTGCTGAAGCTTTCTTT.

The genes are TRBV10-3 and TRBJ2-7; tentatively, D is TRBD2 (5 bases). The CDR3 consists of 15 residues. V lost 6 bases and J lost 4, with 19 bases in between. In germline, CDR1 is ENHRY, CDR2 SYGVKD. CDR3 sequence reads: CAISAFGVREYEQYF. The CDR3 coding sequence is TGTGCCATCAGCGCCTTCGGGGTTAGGGAATACGAGCAGTACTTC.

This clone was seen a few times. The chain couples TRBV30 to TRBJ2-7; D is possibly TRBD2 (6 bases). The CDR3 is made up of 14 amino acids. CDR1 is GTSNPN, CDR2 SVGIG, per germline (reference sequence). Trimming stripped 1 base from V and 3 bases from J, with 13 bases between. The CDR3 region is CAWSDWDLSYEQYF. DNA for the CDR3: TGTGCCTGGAGTGATTGGGACTTAAGCTACGAGCAGTACTTC. The variable domain in full, completed from reference TRBV30 and TRBJ2-7, reads SQTIHQWPATLVQPVGSPLSLECTVEGTSNPNLYWYRQAAGRGLQLLFYSVGIGQISSEVPQNLSASRPQDRQFILSSKKLLLSDSGFYLCAWSDWDLSYEQYFGPGTRLTVT.

This chain links TRBV7-9 with TRBJ1-1; 9 nucleotides align to TRBD1. Trimming at V came to 5 bases and at J to 5 bases, leaving 12 bases not matched to a gene. The CDR3 runs 16 residues. Germline loops: CDR1 SEHNR, CDR2 FQNEAQ (reference sequence). DNA for the CDR3: TGTGCCAGCAGCACCGGACAGGGGCGAACAAAAACTGAAGCTTTCTTT. Its protein product is CASSTGQGRTKTEAFF.

The rearrangement joins TRBV29-1 to TRBJ2-3; 7 bases are a match to TRBD1. The CDR3 runs to 16 residues. With 2 bases clipped from V and 3 bases from J, the junction kept 11 bases outside the gene matches. The V gene's germline CDR1 is SQVTM and CDR2 ANQGSEA. The CDR3 loop is CSVENPDRDFTDTQYF. Written as DNA, the CDR3 is TGCAGCGTTGAAAACCCCGACAGGGATTTTACAGATACGCAGTATTTT.

In the case of this clone: Distinct nucleotide sequences in the sample also encode this CDR3. The rearrangement joins TRBV5-1 to TRBJ2-3; 8 bases are a match to TRBD2. Per the germline V gene, CDR1 is SGHRS and CDR2 is YFSETQ. The trim removed 0 bases at V and 0 bases at J, leaving 3 bases unmatched. This CDR3 is 16 amino acids long. CDR3 in amino acids: CASSLVTSESTDTQYF. CDR3 sequence (DNA): TGCGCCAGCAGCTTGGTGACTAGCGAAAGCACAGATACGCAGTATTTT.

The V call is TRBV12-3 or TRBV12-4, the J call TRBJ1-6, with 7 bases fitting TRBD1. V lost 5 bases and J lost 15; bases outside the gene matches: 7. This CDR3 is built from 12 residues. This CDR3 is CASSLPQGNLHF. The CDR3 bases are TGTGCCAGCAGTCTCCCACAGGGGAACCTCCACTTT.

This chain joins TRBV6-6 and TRBJ1-2; D is ambiguous. The CDR3 has 14 amino acids. The V end was cut by 4 bases, the J end by 0 bases, with 9 bases between. CDR1 MNHNY and CDR2 SVGAGI come from the germline V gene (reference sequence). CDR3: CASSSPLSNYGYTF. In DNA, the CDR3 is TGTGCCAGCAGTTCTCCCCTATCTAACTATGGCTACACCTTC.

The chain uses TRBV11-2 and TRBJ2-7, with 9 bases that match TRBD2. Germline lookup yields CDR1 SGHAT and CDR2 FQNNGV. V was clipped by 1 base and J by 7 bases; unmatched bases: 11. The CDR3 loop spans 16 amino acids. CDR3 protein: CASSLGRVAGAWEQYF. The DNA for the CDR3 is TGTGCCAGCAGCTTAGGAAGGGTAGCGGGGGCGTGGGAGCAGTACTTC. Supplemented by reference TRBV11-2 and TRBJ2-7, the full variable domain reads EAGVAQSPRYKIIEKRQSVAFWCNPISGHATLYWYQQILGQGPKLLIQFQNNGVVDDSQLPKDRFSAERLKGVDSTLKIQPAKLEDSAVYLCASSLGRVAGAWEQYFGPGTRLTVT.

The chain links TRBV7-9 to TRBJ2-3; D is unresolved. Trimming took off 2 bases at V and 4 bases at J, with 4 bases between the two ends. CDR1 SEHNR and CDR2 FQNEAQ come from the germline V gene (reference sequence). The CDR3 has 12 amino acids. CDR3 in amino acids: CASSLQSDTQYF. CDR3 DNA sequence: TGTGCCAGCAGCTTACAGTCAGATACGCAGTATTTT.

This chain joins TRBV19 and TRBJ1-1, with D uncertain. The germline V gene has CDR1 LNHDA and CDR2 SQIVND (reference sequence). This CDR3 is built from 15 residues. V dropped 5 bases and J dropped 3 bases, with 16 bases sitting between them. The CDR3 DNA is TGTGCCAGTAGTGACCTCATACGGGTGTACACTGAAGCTTTCTTT. Translating gives CASSDLIRVYTEAFF.

The rearrangement joins TRBV19 to TRBJ1-3; D is possibly TRBD1 (6 bases). CDR3 length: 17 amino acids. CDR1 is LNHDA and CDR2 is SQIVND in the germline V gene (reference sequence). The V end was cut by 7 bases, the J end by 0 bases, with 19 bases between. CDR3 region: CASTTATGPISGNTIYF. DNA for the CDR3: TGTGCCAGTACTACGGCGACAGGCCCGATCTCTGGAAACACCATATATTTT.